This T cell receptor (beta chain) was documented in a study of spatial heterogeneity in lung cancer. Overall study context: The mean occurrence of each unique TCR and UMI combination in raw reads exceeded nine. Study conclusions and caveats: More often at tumor resection than at routine follow-up, ubiquitous expanded tumor TCRs were detected in the blood.

The time point here: sample taken at primary tumor resection. Researchers sequenced whole RNA taken from tumor, nontumor lung or frozen PBMC without sorting. A total of about 73 untreated early-stage non-small cell lung cancer patients served as donors. Trimming took off 6 bases at V and 1 base at J, with 9 bases between the two ends. CDR3 length: 13 amino acids. Every individual TCR cDNA molecule carried its own unique molecular identifier, which allowed correction of PCR and sequencing errors. In TCRdb, the 5' RACE reads were re-called with MiXCR into one record per CDR3 protein. Among roughly 48,000 distinct CDR3 sequences, roughly 12% were seen once, and the ten largest hold 40% to 50%. On this clonotype: Its antigen is unidentified.

The sample consisted of PBMCs, taken at surgery. This clonotype originated in a female donor with early-stage non-small cell lung cancer. This chain joins TRBV12-3 or TRBV12-4 and TRBJ1-1, with D perhaps matching TRBD1 (5 bases). The CDR3 DNA reads TGTGCCAGCAGCTTCGACAGGAACACTGAAGCTTTCTTT. Its protein product is CASSFDRNTEAFF.